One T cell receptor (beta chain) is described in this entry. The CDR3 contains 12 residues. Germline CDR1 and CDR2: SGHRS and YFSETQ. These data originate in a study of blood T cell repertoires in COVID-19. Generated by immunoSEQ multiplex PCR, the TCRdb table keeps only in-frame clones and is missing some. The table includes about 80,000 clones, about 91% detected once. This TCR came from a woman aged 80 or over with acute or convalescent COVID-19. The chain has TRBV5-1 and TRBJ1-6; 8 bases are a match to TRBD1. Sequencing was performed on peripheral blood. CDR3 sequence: CVDREYNSPLHF. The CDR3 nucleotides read TGCGTGGACAGGGAATATAATTCACCCCTCCACTTT.